This TCR beta chain derives from a study of T cells in Graves' hyperthyroidism and ophthalmopathy. This clonotype was recorded at least ten times. What was amplified from RNA transcripts were TCR beta CDR3 regions. Primed by the HTBI set, a first-round RT-PCR was run on the TCR CDR3. TCRdb re-derived calls from the multiplex PCR reads in MiXCR, one entry per CDR3 protein. The sample records 250,000 to 300,000 distinct CDR3 sequences, around 20% being singletons. Not enrolled were patients with uncontrolled infection, other autoimmune disease, pregnancy or lactation. Germline CDR1 reads MDHEN; CDR2 reads SYDVKM. V was pared by 5 bases and J by 5 bases, with 18 bases of the junction left unmatched. The length of the CDR3 is 19 residues.

The chain combines TRBV28 with TRBJ2-2; 9 bases match TRBD2. The sample was blood. The TCR originated in a man aged 45-65 years with Graves' ophthalmopathy. CDR3 loop: CASSIQGRTSGLWTGELFF. CDR3 coding DNA: TGTGCCAGCAGTATTCAGGGAAGAACTAGCGGGCTTTGGACCGGGGAGCTGTTTTTT.